The TCR beta chain described here comes from a study of T-cell memory formation after mild COVID-19. Study-level background: The TCR clusters were mostly specific to one donor. Study-level points and caveats: Clones shrinking from day 15 to 85 showed even CD4/CD8 mixes; later expanders tilted CD4+.

The length of the CDR3 is 15 residues. CDR1 SGDLS and CDR2 YYNGEE come from the germline V gene. After removal of 0 bases from V and 7 bases from J, the junction contained 8 bases not matched to a gene. This clonotype was found a few times. Its antigen is still unknown. TCRdb re-analysed the 5' RACE reads in MiXCR, keeping a single row per CDR3 protein. Of hundreds of thousands of distinct CDR3 sequences listed, roughly 23% are singletons. V and J are TRBV9 and TRBJ1-2; 8 bases line up with TRBD1. This TCR was sampled from an adult woman who had mild COVID-19 (a few samples of this study predate the infection). Cell type and time point are not known. Sequencing input: PBMCs or a T cell subset sorted from them (not recorded which). CDR3 nucleotide sequence: TGTGCCAGCAGCGTAGTGGAAGACAGGGGTGGTGGCTACACCTTC. Translated: CASSVVEDRGGGYTF.